These T cell receptor beta chains were read from a single sample in a study of CD8 T cells in ankylosing spondylitis. TCRdb ran MiXCR on the 5' RACE reads and lists one entry per CDR3 protein. The sample yields around 13,000 distinct CDR3 sequences, approximately 2.5% seen once. The source material was blood, either unsorted or a sorted T cell fraction (not recorded which). These receptors were collected from a male donor with ankylosing spondylitis or in good health (not recorded which). CDR3s include the opening cysteine and the closing phenylalanine or tryptophan. D genes are given only for firm matches. Clone size is not always given. Where it is, it says once, few, many or a class for expanded clones.

clone size	D gene	V gene	J gene	CDR3 protein	CDR3 DNA
.	TRBD2	TRBV9	TRBJ2-3	CASSREGIPNTDTQYF	TGTGCCAGCAGCCGGGAGGGGATACCCAACACAGATACGCAGTATTTT
medium-sized	.	TRBV9	TRBJ2-2	CASSVGGTGELFF	TGTGCCAGCAGCGTAGGTGGCACCGGGGAGCTGTTTTTT
many	.	TRBV9	TRBJ2-2	CASSTQVGSGTGELFF	TGTGCCAGCAGCACCCAGGTTGGGTCGGGCACCGGGGAGCTGTTTTTT
many	TRBD2	TRBV9	TRBJ2-5	CASSAGAVAGGTGETQYF	TGTGCCAGCAGCGCGGGGGCCGTAGCGGGAGGCACAGGAGAGACCCAGTACTTC
medium-sized	.	TRBV9	TRBJ2-1	CASSVGDRRSSYNEQFF	TGTGCCAGCAGCGTAGGCGACAGAAGGAGCTCCTACAATGAGCAGTTCTTC
many	TRBD2	TRBV9	TRBJ2-5	CASSPGTSGRSWRAETQYF	TGTGCCAGCAGCCCGGGGACTAGCGGGAGGAGCTGGCGGGCGGAGACCCAGTACTTC
many	TRBD2	TRBV9	TRBJ2-5	CASSVSGGAVQETQYF	TGTGCCAGCAGCGTTAGCGGGGGGGCGGTTCAGGAGACCCAGTACTTC
medium-sized	.	TRBV9	TRBJ2-5	CASSVGLPETQYF	TGTGCCAGCAGCGTAGGACTCCCGGAGACCCAGTACTTC
.	TRBD2	TRBV9	TRBJ2-7	CASSVAAGGYEQYF	TGTGCCAGCAGCGTAGCAGCGGGGGGGTACGAGCAGTACTTC
many	TRBD2	TRBV9	TRBJ2-1	CASSVGGASGVSYNEQFF	TGTGCCAGCAGCGTAGGTGGGGCTAGCGGGGTCTCCTACAATGAGCAGTTCTTC